Presented here are 32 T cell receptor beta chains from one specimen sequenced in a study of regulatory T cells in long-lasting Graves disease. Regarding time point: newly diagnosed GD, antithyroid drugs for less than 3 months. TCR sequences were obtained from RNA taken from PBMCs. For TCR beta, libraries came from iRepertoire HTBI primers and Arm-PCR of CDR3 regions. MiXCR, run by TCRdb on the multiplex PCR reads, gives a single entry per CDR3 protein. The sample has some 490,000 distinct CDR3 sequences, around 12% seen once. This sample also belongs to another study, concerning T cells in Graves' hyperthyroidism and ophthalmopathy.

Source: peripheral blood mononuclear cells (PBMCs), taken at new diagnosis, from a patient treated with antithyroid drugs. The receptors come from a young woman with Graves disease.

This clonotype was seen ten or more times. The V gene is TRBV30, the J gene TRBJ1-1, with D possibly being TRBD1 (5 bases). Per germline, CDR1 GTSNPN and CDR2 SVGIG (reference sequence). With 0 bases removed from V and 4 bases from J, the gap between germline ends came to 12 bases. This CDR3 has 14 amino acids. In DNA, the CDR3 is TGTGCCTGGAGTGTCACACGGGGGACCACTGAAGCTTTCTTT. It translates to CAWSVTRGTTEAFF.

This clonotype was seen many times. This chain uses TRBV12-3 or TRBV12-4 with TRBJ2-3; 12 bases line up with TRBD2. The DNA end favors TRBJ2-1, so the J call may be wrong. The CDR3 consists of 14 residues. CDR3 bases: TGTGCCAGCAGGCTAGCGGGAGGGAAGGGTGAGCAGTTCTTC. Protein sequence: CASRLAGGKGEQFF.

A word on this clonotype: An end of the junction differs from the germline gene, which may be a read error. J is TRBJ1-4 and V is TRBV5-5; D is perhaps TRBD1 (6 bases). The germline CDR1 and CDR2 sequences are SGHKS and YYEKEE (reference sequence). This CDR3 has 12 residues. The CDR3 sequence: CASSLEIGDMTF. CDR3 sequence (DNA): TGTGCCAGCAGCTTGGAGATTGGGGACATGACTTTT. Full variable domain (outside the CDR3, taken from reference TRBV5-5 and TRBJ1-4): DAGVTQSPTHLIKTRGQQVTLRCSPISGHKSVSWYQQVLGQGPQFIFQYYEKEERGRGNFPDRFSARQFPNYSSELNVNALLLGDSALYLCASSLEIGDMTFGSGTQLSVL.

The rearrangement links TRBV29-1 to TRBJ2-3; TRBD2 matches at 15 bases. V was clipped by 3 bases and J by 5 bases; unmatched bases: 12. Germline CDR1 and CDR2: SQVTM and ANQGSEA. The CDR3 sequence is 18 residues long. CDR3 in amino acids: CSVEGQVKGLAGGDTQYF. In nucleotides, the CDR3 is TGCAGCGTTGAGGGGCAGGTTAAGGGACTAGCGGGAGGAGATACGCAGTATTTT.

The V call is TRBV4-3, the J call TRBJ2-1; D is ambiguous. CDR3 length: 15 amino acids. Germline CDR1 LGHNA, CDR2 YSLEER. Trimming shortened V by 0 bases and J by 5 bases, and 11 bases separated the two germline ends. The CDR3 spells CASSQDRDSHNEQFF. The DNA for the CDR3 is TGCGCCAGCAGCCAAGATCGAGACTCTCACAATGAGCAGTTCTTC.

This clonotype was detected ten times or more. The rearrangement links TRBV6-1 to TRBJ1-2, with D perhaps matching TRBD1 (6 bases). Trimming took off 6 bases at V and 8 bases at J, with 16 bases between the two ends. Per the germline V gene, CDR1 is MNHNS and CDR2 is SASEGT. The CDR3 has 13 amino acids. The CDR3 reads CASSRGGASGYTF. CDR3 in DNA: TGTGCCAGCAGCAGGGGTGGGGCGAGCGGCTACACCTTC.

This clonotype was detected a few times. The chain has TRBV20-1 and TRBJ1-5; D ambiguous. Germline CDR1 and CDR2: DFQATT and SNEGSKA (reference sequence). Trimming took 3 bases from V and 5 from J, leaving 11 bases between them. This CDR3 spans 13 amino acids. The CDR3, as DNA: TGCAGTGCTAGCTCGGCAGAAGATCAGCCCCAGCATTTT. As protein: CSASSAEDQPQHF.

This clonotype was seen ten or more times. The chain employs TRBV27 and TRBJ2-5; tentatively, D is TRBD1 or TRBD2 (5 bases each). The CDR3 loop spans 15 amino acids. The V and J ends lost 4 bases and 8 bases respectively, with 20 bases between them. CDR1 and CDR2 (germline): MNHEY, SMNVEV (reference sequence). The CDR3: CASSSLGTPPLTQYF. The DNA for the CDR3 is TGTGCCAGCAGTTCCCTCGGGACCCCCCCCCTAACCCAGTACTTC.

This clonotype was detected only once. V is TRBV7-8 and J is TRBJ2-7, with D perhaps TRBD1 or TRBD2 (5 bases each). The germline V and J ends were trimmed by 2 bases and 11 bases, with 13 bases remaining between them. This CDR3 spans 12 amino acids. Germline CDR1 and CDR2: SGHVS and FQNEAQ. This chain's CDR3 is CASSLFEGNEYF. The CDR3 nucleotides are TGTGCCAGCAGCTTATTTGAGGGGAACGAGTACTTC.

Turning to this clonotype: This is likely an artifact of a read error, given a far larger clone one base away. The CDR3 loop reads CASSELGTGVGNEQYF. CDR3 bases: TGTGCCAGCAGTGAATTGGGGACAGGGGTAGGCAATGAGCAGTACTTC. This chain joins TRBV2 and TRBJ2-5, with 10 bases that match TRBD1. Germline V lookup: CDR1 SNHLY, CDR2 FYNNEI. The CDR3 contains 16 residues. Trimming at V came to 2 bases and at J to 11 bases, leaving 14 bases not matched to a gene.

This clonotype was seen many times. V is TRBV28 and J is TRBJ2-1; 11 positions agree with TRBD2. V lost 2 bases and J lost 5; bases outside the gene matches: 8. The CDR3 has 17 amino acids. Per germline, CDR1 MDHEN and CDR2 SYDVKM. This CDR3 is CASSLLAGGATDNEQFF. For the CDR3, the DNA is TGTGCCAGCAGTTTACTAGCGGGAGGTGCTACAGACAATGAGCAGTTCTTC.

The rearrangement joins TRBV19 to TRBJ2-7; maybe TRBD2 (6 bases). Trimming took off 3 bases at V and 3 bases at J, with 15 bases between the two ends. CDR3 length equals 15 residues. Germline V gene lookup returns CDR1 LNHDA and CDR2 SQIVND (reference sequence). CDR3 nucleotide sequence: TGTGCCAGTAGTATGATTCCTAGCGCGATCTACGAGCAGTACTTC. This sequence encodes CASSMIPSAIYEQYF.

This clonotype was detected a few times. The chain employs TRBV6-1 and TRBJ2-6; 9 nucleotides agree with TRBD1. Germline V gives CDR1 MNHNS, CDR2 SASEGT. The CDR3 contains 17 residues. V lost 6 bases and J lost 2; bases outside the gene matches: 8. This CDR3 reads CASRTGTGTPGANVLTF. CDR3 DNA: TGTGCCAGCAGAACCGGGACAGGGACTCCTGGGGCCAACGTCCTGACTTTC.

This clonotype showed up many times. The chain is built from TRBV7-9 and TRBJ2-3; 7 bases agree with TRBD1. The germline V gene encodes CDR1 SEHNR and CDR2 FQNEAQ (reference sequence). The CDR3 is made up of 16 amino acids. V gave up 4 bases and J gave up 2 bases; unmatched junction bases: 9. This chain's CDR3 is CASSSRPGQATDTQYF. The CDR3 nucleotides read TGTGCCAGCAGCTCCAGGCCCGGACAGGCCACAGATACGCAGTATTTT.

The chain recombines TRBV5-4 with TRBJ2-5; a weak D match, TRBD1 (6 bases). Looked up from germline, CDR1 is SGHNT and CDR2 is YYREEE (reference sequence). Between the trimmed V and J ends, which lost 4 bases and 4 bases, there was a span of 14 bases. The CDR3 consists of 14 residues. The CDR3: CASSPSGAIETQYF. In DNA, the CDR3 is TGTGCCAGCAGCCCATCAGGGGCAATAGAGACCCAGTACTTC.

This rearrangement joins TRBV4-3 to TRBJ2-7, with 8 bases lining up with TRBD1. Germline CDR1 reads LGHNA; CDR2 reads YSLEER. There are 15 residues in the CDR3. V lost 4 bases, J lost 0 bases, and 5 bases stayed unmatched. The CDR3 region is CASSRGQASSYEQYF. CDR3 bases: TGCGCCAGCAGCCGGGGACAGGCGAGCTCCTACGAGCAGTACTTC.

This clonotype was counted many times. The chain uses TRBV12-3 or TRBV12-4 and TRBJ1-1, with 8 bases aligning to TRBD1. Trimming took 8 bases from V and 7 from J; bases not matched to a gene: 6. The CDR3 is 12 amino acids. CDR3 sequence (DNA): TGTGCCAGCGGCCCAGGGGGCAGTGAAGCTTTCTTT. It specifies CASGPGGSEAFF.

This clonotype was detected many times. The rearrangement uses TRBV20-1 and TRBJ2-7; 7 bases match TRBD2. Per germline, CDR1 DFQATT and CDR2 SNEGSKA (reference sequence). CDR3 size: 15 residues. The V and J ends lost 6 bases and 0 bases, in that order; junction bases with no gene match: 11. The CDR3 bases are TGCAGTGCCCTTGTGGCGGGAGTCTTCTCCTACGAGCAGTACTTC. Translation gives CSALVAGVFSYEQYF.

About this clonotype: This probably arose from a read error, given a far larger clone one base away. V gene TRBV2 combines with J gene TRBJ2-3; 10 bases align to TRBD2. The end of the DNA fits TRBJ2-7 better, so the J call may be wrong. CDR1 and CDR2 from the germline V gene are SNHLY and FYNNEI. This CDR3 has 15 amino acids. The CDR3 loop is CASSPGRTSGYEQYF. The CDR3 coding sequence is TGTGCCAGCAGTCCCGGTAGGACTAGCGGATACGAGCAGTACTTC.

At least ten counts were recorded for this clonotype. The chain is built from TRBV2 and TRBJ2-7; a weak D match, TRBD2 (6 bases). The germline V gene has CDR1 SNHLY and CDR2 FYNNEI. V was shortened by 4 bases and J by 3 bases, with 13 bases between the two germline ends. There are 14 residues in the CDR3. DNA for the CDR3: TGTGCCAGCAGTGTCCTACTAGCTGGCTACGAGCAGTACTTC. As protein: CASSVLLAGYEQYF.

This clonotype was seen repeatedly, ten times or more. V and J are TRBV28 and TRBJ1-5; no firm D call. This CDR3 is 13 amino acids long. Germline CDR1 MDHEN, CDR2 SYDVKM. Trimming shortened V by 3 bases and J by 7 bases, and 10 bases separated the two germline ends. This CDR3 is CASSFHFTQPQHF. The CDR3 DNA reads as TGTGCCAGCAGTTTCCATTTTACCCAGCCCCAGCATTTT.

This clonotype has just a few counts. The chain employs TRBV9 and TRBJ1-6; D unresolved. Trimming removed 0 bases at V and 7 bases at J, with 14 bases between. The CDR3 has 16 amino acids. Germline CDR1 SGDLS, CDR2 YYNGEE. CDR3 amino acids: CASSVEGILGNSPLHF. CDR3 sequence (DNA): TGTGCCAGCAGCGTAGAAGGGATCCTCGGCAATTCACCCCTCCACTTT.

This clonotype has at least ten counts. This sequence joins TRBV12-5 and TRBJ1-1; D not certain. This CDR3 has 13 residues. Trimming stripped 3 bases from V and 4 bases from J, with 9 bases between. From germline, CDR1 is LGHNT and CDR2 FRNRAP. CDR3 region: CASGFGLRTEAFF. The CDR3 DNA reads TGTGCTAGTGGTTTCGGACTGCGCACTGAAGCTTTCTTT.

This clonotype was seen at least ten times. This chain links TRBV6-1 with TRBJ1-1; 7 nucleotides align to TRBD1. Looked up from germline, CDR1 is MNHNS and CDR2 is SASEGT. Trimming took 6 bases from V and 12 from J; bases not matched to a gene: 10. The CDR3 covers 12 residues. The CDR3 sequence is CASSLRQGRTFF. In DNA form, the CDR3 reads TGTGCCAGCAGCCTTCGACAGGGAAGGACTTTCTTT.

This clonotype has ten or more counts. The J gene is TRBJ1-2, the V gene TRBV6-5; no clear D gene. V was pared by 2 bases and J by 8 bases, with 15 bases between. The germline V gene has CDR1 MNHEY and CDR2 SVGAGI. The CDR3 runs to 14 residues. This CDR3 is CASSYRTEADGYTF. CDR3 nucleotides: TGTGCCAGCAGTTACCGAACAGAAGCAGACGGCTACACCTTC.

This clonotype occurred a few times. The genes are TRBV24-1 and TRBJ2-4; maybe TRBD2 (5 bases). Germline CDR1 and CDR2: KGHDR and SFDVKD. Trimming shortened V by 3 bases and J by 0 bases, and 14 bases separated the two germline ends. The CDR3 is made up of 17 amino acids. In DNA form, the CDR3 reads TGTGCCACCAGTGATAACCGGGAACCTTTAGCCAAAAACATTCAGTACTTC. It codes for CATSDNREPLAKNIQYF.

In this sample, this clonotype turned up many times. V and J are TRBV11-2 and TRBJ2-5; D unresolved. This CDR3 is built from 15 residues. CDR1 is SGHAT and CDR2 is FQNNGV in the germline V gene. V was clipped by 2 bases and J by 1 base, with 11 bases between them. The chain's CDR3 is CASSLTPQIQETQYF. DNA for the CDR3: TGTGCCAGCAGCTTAACCCCACAGATCCAAGAGACCCAGTACTTC.

J is TRBJ2-1 and V is TRBV30, with TRBD1 matching 7 bases. V lost 3 bases to trimming and J lost 7 bases; unmatched junction nucleotides: 3. CDR3 length: 12 amino acids. Germline V CDR1 and CDR2: GTSNPN, SVGIG (reference sequence). CDR3 sequence (DNA): TGTGCCTGGAGGGGACAGTTGAATGAGCAGTTCTTC. This sequence encodes CAWRGQLNEQFF.

This clonotype was seen only a few times. The chain has TRBV19 and TRBJ2-7; tentatively, D is TRBD2 (5 bases). The length of the CDR3 is 15 residues. Germline CDR1 is LNHDA and CDR2 is SQIVND (reference sequence). Trimming took 6 bases from V and 0 from J, leaving 15 bases between them. The CDR3 is CASSLSGTFSYEQYF. The CDR3 nucleotides read TGTGCCAGTAGCCTCAGCGGCACATTCTCCTACGAGCAGTACTTC.

This clonotype has a count of ten or more. The chain joins TRBV18 to TRBJ2-1; 12 bases line up with TRBD2. V gave up 2 bases and J gave up 8 bases; unmatched junction bases: 4. The CDR3 runs to 15 residues. Germline CDR1 is KGHSH and CDR2 is LQKENI. CDR3 region: CASSPRLAGAHEQFF. CDR3 sequence (DNA): TGTGCCAGCTCACCAAGACTAGCGGGAGCTCATGAGCAGTTCTTC.

The CDR3 reads CSALTSTPATNEKLFF. The CDR3 DNA is TGCAGTGCTCTAACCTCGACACCAGCAACTAATGAAAAACTGTTTTTT. The genes are TRBV20-1 and TRBJ1-4; D is ambiguous. V lost 5 bases and J lost 0, with 16 bases in between. The germline CDR1 and CDR2 sequences are DFQATT and SNEGSKA (reference sequence). This CDR3 is built from 16 residues.

This clonotype was seen many times. This chain uses TRBV20-1 with TRBJ1-5, with no clear D. Germline values: CDR1 DFQATT, CDR2 SNEGSKA (reference sequence). This CDR3 is 14 amino acids long. V lost 0 bases and J 4 bases, leaving 10 bases between the germline ends. In DNA form, the CDR3 reads TGCAGTGCTAGAGATACACTATCTAATCAGCCCCAGCATTTT. It is translated as CSARDTLSNQPQHF.